These 4 T cell receptor beta chains originate from one sample sequenced in a study of T cell responses to AZD1222 COVID-19 vaccine. Sequencing used immunoSEQ multiplex PCR; TCRdb keeps in-frame clones, though not all of them. Counted here are more than 100,000 clones, 87% occurring once; the ten biggest clones make up 2.6%. The sequences come from peripheral blood, collected 28 days after the second AZD1222 dose. These TCRs come from an adult who received the AZD1222 COVID-19 vaccine.

This clone was seen only a few times. The chain uses TRBV21-1 and TRBJ1-1. TRBV21-1 is given as a pseudogene. This CDR3 comprises 13 residues. The CDR3 loop is CASSKAGNTEAFF. The CDR3 region has the DNA TGTGCCAGCAGCAAAGCAGGGAACACTGAAGCTTTCTTT.

The table lists this clone with a count of one. The rearrangement joins TRBV7-2 to TRBJ1-1; D is undetermined. CDR1 is SGHTA and CDR2 is FQGNSA in the germline V gene. This CDR3 has 13 residues. Trimming removed 1 base at V and 6 bases at J, with 9 bases between. CDR3 sequence reads: CASSLVLTAEAFF. In DNA, the CDR3 is TGTGCCAGCAGCTTAGTTCTGACTGCTGAAGCTTTCTTT. Full variable domain (rest looked up from reference TRBV7-2 and TRBJ1-1): GAGVSQSPSNKVTEKGKDVELRCDPISGHTALYWYRQSLGQGLEFLIYFQGNSAPDKSGLPSDRFSAERTGGSVSTLTIQRTQQEDSAVYLCASSLVLTAEAFFGQGTRLTVV.

The chain uses TRBV5-4 and TRBJ2-5; possible D gene TRBD2, 5 bases. Deletions cut 3 bases from V and 1 base from J, with 13 bases between. Germline CDR1 and CDR2: SGHNT and YYREEE (reference sequence). The CDR3 is 15 residues long. In DNA, the CDR3 is TGTGCCAGCAGCTCAGGTTCGGGGATCCAAGAGACCCAGTACTTC. This gives the protein CASSSGSGIQETQYF.

This clone was seen only once. The chain combines TRBV29-1 with TRBJ1-1, with TRBD1 matching over 9 bases. CDR1 is SQVTM and CDR2 is ANQGSEA in the germline V gene. This CDR3 has 14 amino acids. Trimming took 7 bases from V and 1 from J; bases not matched to a gene: 7. As DNA, the CDR3 is TGCAGCGCTATACAGGGGGCGCAGAACACTGAAGCTTTCTTT. Its protein is CSAIQGAQNTEAFF.